Sequencing of this T cell receptor (beta chain) was carried out in a study of post-analysis software for immune sequencing data. Study-wide context: As for disease course, relapsing-remitting, secondary progressive and progressive-relapsing multiple sclerosis were all included.

This CDR3 comprises 16 residues. CDR1 is MNHEY and CDR2 is SVGAGI in the germline V gene. Germline trimming cut 1 base from V and 4 bases from J; bases unmatched to any gene: 4. The study's findings and limits: Patients showed TRBV5-6, TRBV5-1 and TRBV20-1 among five TRBV segments more frequent than in controls. Patients with multiple sclerosis recorded significantly lower normalized Chao1 diversity than controls, the study found.

Libraries were made from TCR beta cDNA, and they carried unique molecular identifiers. T cells, roughly 0.85 to 10 million of them, yielded some 500,000 cDNA molecules. Using its own MiXCR run on the PCR reads, TCRdb lists one record per CDR3 protein. The sample includes under 900,000 distinct CDR3 sequences, 53% of them seen just once. This clonotype has just a few counts. Its antigen is not known. The sample was blood. The receptor was isolated from a girl aged 10-17 years with multiple sclerosis. This chain joins TRBV6-5 and TRBJ2-3; 11 positions match TRBD2. The CDR3 is CASSYLTSGGADTQYF. In DNA, the CDR3 is TGTGCCAGCAGTTACTTAACTAGCGGGGGTGCAGATACGCAGTATTTT.